One and the same sample provided the 21 T cell receptor beta chains below, sequenced in a study of blood T cell repertoires in COVID-19. Some clones are missing from TCRdb's copy, which holds only in-frame ones; the method was immunoSEQ multiplex PCR. The sample records roughly 130,000 clones, about 79% being singletons. The sample comprised peripheral blood. The receptors stem from a woman between 50 and 59 years old with acute or convalescent COVID-19.

This clone showed up just once. The rearrangement links TRBV9 to TRBJ1-2, with TRBD1 as a possible D gene (5 bases). Germline CDR1 and CDR2: SGDLS and YYNGEE. The CDR3 runs to 15 residues. With 0 bases removed from V and 2 bases from J, the gap between germline ends came to 11 bases. The CDR3 protein is CASSVVGGSNYGYTF. The DNA of the CDR3 is TGTGCCAGCAGCGTAGTCGGGGGATCCAACTATGGCTACACCTTC.

The rearrangement links TRBV25-1 to TRBJ2-7; the match to TRBD1 covers 9 bases. Germline trimming cut 6 bases from V and 2 bases from J; bases unmatched to any gene: 5. Germline V gene data show CDR1 as MGHDK and CDR2 as SYGVNS. CDR3 length: 14 residues. DNA for the CDR3: TGTGCCAGCAGCCTCGGGACAGGGACCTACGAGCAGTACTTC. Its translation is CASSLGTGTYEQYF.

This sequence joins TRBV7-8 and TRBJ2-7; 10 bases are a match to TRBD1. CDR1 SGHVS and CDR2 FQNEAQ come from the germline V gene. V shed 7 bases and J 4 bases; nucleotides not matched to a gene: 10. This CDR3 region has 15 residues. The CDR3 spells CASTQGQGPSYEQYF. CDR3 nucleotide sequence: TGTGCCAGCACGCAGGGACAGGGGCCCTCTTACGAGCAGTACTTC.

The V gene is TRBV5-1, the J gene TRBJ1-2; TRBD1 matches at 9 bases. Looked up from germline, CDR1 is SGHRS and CDR2 is YFSETQ. This CDR3 is built from 14 residues. J gave up 5 bases and V 4 bases, and 6 bases lay outside the gene matches. CDR3 in amino acids: CASSTTGGDYGYTF. The DNA for the CDR3 is TGCGCCAGCAGCACTACAGGGGGCGATTATGGCTACACCTTC.

The chain couples TRBV12-5 to TRBJ1-1, with D hard to call. Trimming shortened V by 5 bases and J by 3 bases, and 7 bases separated the two germline ends. Germline CDR1 and CDR2: LGHNT and FRNRAP. This CDR3 comprises 12 residues. This CDR3 is CASGPPDTEAFF. CDR3 coding DNA: TGTGCTAGTGGTCCTCCAGACACTGAAGCTTTCTTT.

The rearrangement links TRBV19 to TRBJ1-2; D might be TRBD1 (5 bases). CDR1 is LNHDA, CDR2 SQIVND, per germline (reference sequence). This CDR3 comprises 15 residues. The V end lost 5 bases, the J end lost 7 bases, and 20 bases lay between the germline ends. Written as DNA, the CDR3 is TGTGCCAGTAGTCCACGATCCGGGGGAGGACTTGGCTACACCTTC. Translating gives CASSPRSGGGLGYTF.

Here the CDR3 reads CASSPDRAYGYTF. CDR3 DNA: TGTGCCAGTAGTCCCGACAGGGCCTATGGCTACACCTTC. J is TRBJ1-2 and V is TRBV19; 7 bases are a match to TRBD1. Germline lookup yields CDR1 LNHDA and CDR2 SQIVND (reference sequence). The CDR3 is 13 amino acids. With V trimmed by 5 bases and J by 4 bases, 4 bases remained unmatched.

This chain links TRBV5-1 with TRBJ2-7; 8 bases align to TRBD2. With V trimmed by 0 bases and J by 6 bases, 8 bases remained unmatched. The germline CDR1 and CDR2 sequences are SGHRS and YFSETQ. This CDR3 contains 15 residues. The CDR3 is CASSLGPGTSSEQYF. CDR3 nucleotide sequence: TGCGCCAGCAGCTTGGGGCCCGGGACTAGTTCCGAGCAGTACTTC. The entire variable domain, with the rest obtained from reference TRBV5-1 and TRBJ2-7, is as follows: KAGVTQTPRYLIKTRGQQVTLSCSPISGHRSVSWYQQTPGQGLQFLFEYFSETQRNKGNFPGRFSGRQFSNSRSEMNVSTLELGDSALYLCASSLGPGTSSEQYFGPGTRLTVT.

Remarks on this clone: An end of the junction does not agree with germline; a read error may underlie this. This chain links TRBV5-1 with TRBJ1-1, with D possibly being TRBD1 (5 bases). The germline CDR1 and CDR2 sequences are SGHRS and YFSETQ. The CDR3 has 13 amino acids. The CDR3 DNA is TGCGCCAGCAGCTTGGAAAGGGGCACTAAAGCTTTCTTT. Encoded protein: CASSLERGTKAFF.

The genes are TRBV6-5 and TRBJ2-7, with TRBD2 as a possible D gene (8 bases). Trimming took off 7 bases at V and 0 bases at J, with 16 bases between the two ends. The CDR3 has 15 residues. CDR1 and CDR2 from the germline V gene are MNHEY and SVGAGI. The DNA of the CDR3 is TGTGCCAGCAATGTACAGGGGACTAGCTCCTACGAGCAGTACTTC. Translation: CASNVQGTSSYEQYF.

This clone has only a few counts. The chain recombines TRBV24-1 with TRBJ2-3; D is ambiguous. The germline gives CDR1 KGHDR, CDR2 SFDVKD. This CDR3 spans 13 amino acids. Between the trimmed V and J ends, which lost 4 bases and 2 bases, there was a span of 6 bases. The CDR3 protein is CATSDRFTDTQYF. CDR3 DNA: TGTGCCACCAGTGACAGATTCACAGATACGCAGTATTTT.

The chain couples TRBV6-1 to TRBJ2-6; TRBD1 might be the D (5 bases). The CDR3 has 18 residues. V lost 3 bases and J 0 bases, leaving 15 bases between the germline ends. CDR1 and CDR2 (germline): MNHNS, SASEGT. CDR3 in DNA: TGTGCCAGCAGTGAGCGACAGTCCCCAAACTCTGGGGCCAACGTCCTGACTTTC. Protein product: CASSERQSPNSGANVLTF.

The chain recombines TRBV7-2 with TRBJ2-3, with 9 bases aligning to TRBD1. The germline gives CDR1 SGHTA, CDR2 FQGNSA. V shed 5 bases and J 3 bases; nucleotides not matched to a gene: 9. CDR3 length: 16 residues. CDR3 region: CASSGPRDRATDTQYF. As DNA, the CDR3 is TGTGCCAGCAGCGGACCCCGGGACAGGGCGACAGATACGCAGTATTTT. Filled out from reference TRBV7-2 and TRBJ2-3, the complete variable domain reads GAGVSQSPSNKVTEKGKDVELRCDPISGHTALYWYRQSLGQGLEFLIYFQGNSAPDKSGLPSDRFSAERTGGSVSTLTIQRTQQEDSAVYLCASSGPRDRATDTQYFGPGTRLTVL.

V is TRBV7-6 and J is TRBJ2-7; tentatively, D is TRBD2 (6 bases). V was pared by 0 bases and J by 0 bases, with 6 bases between. Germline loops: CDR1 SGHVS, CDR2 FNYEAQ. The CDR3 runs 14 residues. CDR3 in DNA: TGTGCCAGCAGCTTAGCGGGACTCTCCTACGAGCAGTACTTC. This encodes CASSLAGLSYEQYF.

The CDR3 loop is CASKTLGQTYEQYF. CDR3 DNA: TGTGCCAGCAAGACTCTGGGACAGACCTACGAGCAGTACTTC. The chain links TRBV28 to TRBJ2-7; 7 bases fit TRBD1. Per the germline V gene, CDR1 is MDHEN and CDR2 is SYDVKM. V trimming: 7 bases; J trimming: 2 bases; junction bases outside the gene matches: 8. The CDR3 has 14 residues.

J is TRBJ1-6 and V is TRBV30; D may be TRBD1 (6 bases). This CDR3 is 14 amino acids long. Germline CDR1 and CDR2: GTSNPN and SVGIG (reference sequence). V was pared by 0 bases and J by 6 bases, with 9 bases between. CDR3 amino acids: CAWSVGAPNSPLHF. CDR3 DNA: TGTGCCTGGAGTGTGGGGGCTCCTAATTCACCCCTCCACTTT.

The chain carries TRBV19 and TRBJ1-2; 8 bases are a match to TRBD1. Per germline, CDR1 LNHDA and CDR2 SQIVND (reference sequence). The CDR3 has 13 amino acids. Trimming cost V 3 bases and J 6 bases; bases outside gene matches: 3. The CDR3 DNA follows: TGTGCCAGTAGTATTTCAGGGGGCGATGGCTACACCTTC. Translated, it gives CASSISGGDGYTF.

The chain joins TRBV7-8 to TRBJ2-3, with D possibly TRBD2 on 6 matching bases. CDR1 and CDR2 from the germline V gene are SGHVS and FQNEAQ. V lost 3 bases and J lost 0, with 13 bases in between. The CDR3 contains 16 residues. CDR3 protein: CASSFFGGSSTDTQYF. Here the CDR3 DNA reads TGTGCCAGCAGCTTTTTCGGGGGATCTAGCACAGATACGCAGTATTTT.

The chain carries TRBV19 and TRBJ1-2, with 10 bases matching TRBD1. The CDR3 is 16 amino acids. The germline V gene has CDR1 LNHDA and CDR2 SQIVND (reference sequence). V lost 5 bases and J lost 4; bases outside the gene matches: 10. This CDR3 reads CASSAPPGTGVYGYTF. In nucleotides, the CDR3 is TGTGCCAGTAGTGCGCCCCCCGGGACAGGGGTCTATGGCTACACCTTC.

In its sample, this clone was seen a few times. This chain links TRBV28 with TRBJ1-3; the D is unclear. Germline V lookup: CDR1 MDHEN, CDR2 SYDVKM. V gave up 2 bases and J gave up 4 bases, with 12 bases separating them. The CDR3 length is 15 residues. The DNA of the CDR3 is TGTGCCAGCAGTTTAATCCCTCCGGGAGGAAACACCATATATTTT. Translation gives CASSLIPPGGNTIYF.

The CDR3 DNA follows: TGTGCCAGCAGCCCCGACAGGGTATTTCAGCCCCAGCATTTT. Encoded protein: CASSPDRVFQPQHF. V and J are TRBV6-5 and TRBJ1-5; 7 nucleotides align to TRBD1. After removal of 6 bases from V and 6 bases from J, the junction contained 8 bases not matched to a gene. The CDR3 totals 14 residues. Germline CDR1 and CDR2: MNHEY and SVGAGI.